Listed below are T cell receptor beta chains from one sample, sequenced in a study of vaccination and CD4 T cells after COVID-19. Their target antigens are unknown. TCRdb independently ran MiXCR on the PCR reads; one entry per CDR3 protein. The sample includes about 7,300 distinct CDR3 sequences, 40% to 65% of them seen just once. The sample consisted of CD4+ T cells from blood, cultured in vitro. These receptors originate from a human donor who had recovered from COVID-19. CDR3s include the opening cysteine and the closing phenylalanine or tryptophan. Fields, in order: V gene, D gene, clone size, J gene, CDR3 DNA, CDR3 protein. D genes are given only for firm matches. The listing skips clone size in some rows; elsewhere it reads once, few, many or a size class.

TRBV20-1	NA	NA	TRBJ1-6	TGCAGTGCTAGAGGTCCGGCAGGTTCACCCCTCCACTTT	CSARGPAGSPLHF
TRBV19	NA	NA	TRBJ2-7	TGTGCCAGTAGTAAGGACGTTCGGGCCTCCGAGCAGTACTTC	CASSKDVRASEQYF
TRBV7-8	NA	NA	TRBJ2-1	TGTGCCAGCAGCTTAGTACAGGATCCCTACAATGAGCAGTTCTTC	CASSLVQDPYNEQFF
TRBV11-2	TRBD1	NA	TRBJ1-2	TGTGCCAGCAGCTTAGTACAGGGGGCGTTTGGTGGCTACACCTTC	CASSLVQGAFGGYTF
TRBV7-7	NA	NA	TRBJ1-1	TGTGCTAGCAGCCGAGACGAGGGCACTGAAGCTTTCTTT	CASSRDEGTEAFF
TRBV19	NA	NA	TRBJ1-5	TGTGCCAGTAGTACAGGACAGTCTTATAGCAATCAGCCCCAGCATTTT	CASSTGQSYSNQPQHF
TRBV10-3	NA	NA	TRBJ2-1	TGTGCCATCAGGCGACAGGGGGCTGCAGGAGCGGGGGGCCTGAGCTCCTACAATGAGCAGTTCTTC	CAIRRQGAAGAGGLSSYNEQFF
TRBV11-3	NA	few	TRBJ1-2	TGTGCCAGCTCGGGGGGCGCTGACTATGGCTACACCTTC	CASSGGADYGYTF
TRBV6-5	NA	NA	TRBJ1-5	TGTGCCAGCAGTTACTCGGGGGAGGGGCAGCCCCAGCATTTT	CASSYSGEGQPQHF
TRBV7-2	NA	NA	TRBJ2-5	TGTGCCAGCAGCTTGATAGGAGGTCGGGGTCCAGAGACCCAGTACTTC	CASSLIGGRGPETQYF
TRBV16	NA	NA	TRBJ2-7	TGTGCCAGCAGCCACTTCGGCAGCTACGAGCAGTACTTC	CASSHFGSYEQYF
TRBV20-1	TRBD1	NA	TRBJ1-2	TGCAGTGCTGTAGGACAGGCGGATGGCTACACCTTC	CSAVGQADGYTF
TRBV7-2	NA	few	TRBJ2-3	TGTGCCAGCAGCCCTGACCGGGACACCCGCACAGATACGCAGTATTTT	CASSPDRDTRTDTQYF
TRBV27	NA	once	TRBJ2-3	TGTGCCAGCGGCCGGCAGGCAGCTAGCACAGATACGCAGTATTTT	CASGRQAASTDTQYF
TRBV12-3/TRBV12-4	NA	NA	TRBJ2-7	TGTGCCAGCAGTTCACAGGGAATTGACAAGCAGTACTTC	CASSSQGIDKQYF
TRBV6-2/TRBV6-3	NA	few	TRBJ2-7	TGTGCCAGCAGTCTACGACTAGGTGGGTACGAGCAGTACTTC	CASSLRLGGYEQYF
TRBV7-9	NA	few	TRBJ2-3	TGTGCCAGCAGCAAAGGACAGCCGTCTAGCACAGATACGCAGTATTTT	CASSKGQPSSTDTQYF
TRBV6-1	TRBD1	once	TRBJ1-2	TGTGCCAGCACCCGGGGGGACAGTTTCTATGGCTACACCTTC	CASTRGDSFYGYTF
TRBV30	NA	few	TRBJ1-6	TGTGCCTTACACTCGAGCGGATATAATTCACCCCTCCACTTT	CALHSSGYNSPLHF
TRBV6-1	NA	few	TRBJ1-6	TGTGCCAGCAGCATGCGTCTTACTAATAATTCACCCCTCCACTTT	CASSMRLTNNSPLHF
TRBV5-4	TRBD1	NA	TRBJ1-5	TGTGCCAGCAGCCGACAGGGGCTTAATCAGCCCCAGCATTTT	CASSRQGLNQPQHF
TRBV20-1	NA	NA	TRBJ1-1	TGCAGTGCTAGGGGGGTCGGGCGAGCTTTCTTT	CSARGVGRAFF
TRBV12-3/TRBV12-4	NA	NA	TRBJ2-5	TGTGCCAGCAGTCCCCGAGGCCCGGAGACCCAGTACTTC	CASSPRGPETQYF
TRBV4-3	NA	NA	TRBJ1-1	TGCGCCAGCAGCCCCGGGACCTCCCATTACGGTGAAGCTTTCTTT	CASSPGTSHYGEAFF
TRBV20-1	TRBD2	NA	TRBJ2-1	TGCAGTGCTAGAGATCTCGGGCTAGCGGGGCCCAACAATGAGCAGTTCTTC	CSARDLGLAGPNNEQFF
TRBV28	TRBD2	NA	TRBJ2-1	TGTGCCAGCAGAACCCCCCGGCGGGAGGGTGTAAATGAGCAGTTCTTC	CASRTPRREGVNEQFF
TRBV7-9	TRBD1	NA	TRBJ2-5	TGTGCCAGCAGCACCGGACAGGTCGGGTACCAAGAGACCCAGTACTTC	CASSTGQVGYQETQYF
TRBV6-1	NA	once	TRBJ1-5	TGTGCCAGCAAGTACGGCCAGCCCAATCAGCCCCAGCATTTT	CASKYGQPNQPQHF
TRBV7-9	NA	NA	TRBJ2-7	TGTGCCAGCAGCTTAACGGGCGCCTACGAGCAGTACTTC	CASSLTGAYEQYF
TRBV6-1	TRBD2	NA	TRBJ2-1	TGTGCCAGCAGGAAGACTAGCGGGGGGACGAGCTCCTACAATGAGCAGTTCTTC	CASRKTSGGTSSYNEQFF
TRBV19	NA	NA	TRBJ1-6	TGTGCCAGTAGTATTGGGCAGGGTGTCAATTCACCCCTCCACTTT	CASSIGQGVNSPLHF
TRBV7-2	TRBD2	NA	TRBJ2-1	TGTGCCAGCAGCCCCGGGACTAGCGGCTACAATGAGCAGTTCTTC	CASSPGTSGYNEQFF
TRBV6-1	TRBD2	NA	TRBJ2-1	TGTGCCAGCAGCCGCGGGAGCTCCTACAATGAGCAGTTCTTC	CASSRGSSYNEQFF
TRBV2	NA	NA	TRBJ2-2	TGTGCCAGCAGGGGGGGTCCCCGGGAGCTGTTTTTT	CASRGGPRELFF
TRBV27	TRBD1	NA	TRBJ2-2	TGTGCCAGCAGCGGGCAGGGGGCCGGCGGGGAGCTGTTTTTT	CASSGQGAGGELFF
TRBV7-2	NA	few	TRBJ1-2	TGTGCCAGCAGCCCAGAGGGGTTCTATGGCTACACCTTC	CASSPEGFYGYTF
TRBV25-1	NA	few	TRBJ1-2	TGTGCCAGCAGTGTGTCAGGGGCAGCTAACTATGGCTACACCTTC	CASSVSGAANYGYTF
TRBV20-1	NA	few	TRBJ2-5	TGCAGTGCTAGTATCCGAATGGAGACCCAGTACTTC	CSASIRMETQYF
TRBV19	TRBD1	NA	TRBJ1-1	TGTGCCAGTAGTGCTGACAGGGGGACTGAAGCTTTCTTT	CASSADRGTEAFF
TRBV7-2	NA	NA	TRBJ2-2	TGTGCCAGCAGCTTAAAAGCTAGCGGAGGGGGGGGCACCGGGGAGCTGTTTTTT	CASSLKASGGGGTGELFF
TRBV10-2	NA	large	TRBJ1-5	TGCGCCAGCAGTGAGTCTAGCGGCGGAAATCAGCCCCAGCATTTT	CASSESSGGNQPQHF
TRBV6-2/TRBV6-3	TRBD1	NA	TRBJ1-2	TGTGCCAGCAGTACCCTAAGACCGGGACAGAGAGACTATGGCTACACCTTC	CASSTLRPGQRDYGYTF
TRBV19	TRBD2	NA	TRBJ2-1	TGTGCCAGTAGTTTTAGGACTAGCCAAGACAATGAGCAGTTCTTC	CASSFRTSQDNEQFF
TRBV19	TRBD1	NA	TRBJ2-3	TGTGCCAGTAGTATTGCCCGGGACAGGGGCGTCGATACGCAGTATTTT	CASSIARDRGVDTQYF
TRBV6-1	NA	few	TRBJ2-2	TGTGCCAGCAGTGACCGGGACACCGGGGAGCTGTTTTTT	CASSDRDTGELFF